These 20 T cell receptor beta chains came from one sample sequenced in a study of radiotherapy plus CTLA-4 blockade in lung cancer. Profiled with immunoSEQ multiplex PCR; TCRdb holds only in-frame clones, not every one. Among 30,000 to 40,000 clones listed, roughly 79% were seen once. Sequenced here: peripheral blood, sampled from a patient treated with radiotherapy plus ipilimumab. The source of these receptors is a human donor with non-small cell lung cancer that progressed on radiotherapy plus ipilimumab.

This clone came up once. The chain has TRBV7-2 and TRBJ2-5; unclear D gene. The CDR3 covers 13 residues. Per germline, CDR1 SGHTA and CDR2 FQGNSA. The ends were cut back, 7 bases at V and 7 bases at J, with 16 bases in the middle. CDR3 bases: TGTGCCAGCACCCAGGACCCCCTCGGGACCCAGTACTTC. The encoded protein is CASTQDPLGTQYF.

The chain recombines TRBV13 with TRBJ1-1, with D possibly TRBD1 on 5 matching bases. V was shortened by 6 bases and J by 6 bases, with 20 bases between the two germline ends. This CDR3 contains 15 residues. Germline CDR1 and CDR2: PRHDT and FYEKMQ (reference sequence). CDR3 amino acids: CASSTAHQGEAEAFF. CDR3 sequence (DNA): TGTGCCAGCAGTACGGCGCACCAGGGTGAGGCTGAAGCTTTCTTT.

This clone has a handful of counts. The chain couples TRBV5-4 to TRBJ1-2, with 8 positions matching TRBD1. The germline CDR1 and CDR2 sequences are SGHNT and YYREEE (reference sequence). The CDR3 runs to 14 residues. The trim removed 2 bases at V and 8 bases at J, leaving 8 bases unmatched. The CDR3 sequence: CASSFGTGVNGYTF. The CDR3 coding sequence is TGTGCCAGCAGCTTCGGGACAGGCGTCAACGGCTACACCTTC.

The chain is built from TRBV9 and TRBJ2-7, with TRBD1 matching 8 bases. The junction had 8 bases not matched to a gene; V was cut back by 3 bases and J by 6 bases. Germline CDR1 reads SGDLS; CDR2 reads YYNGEE. The CDR3 sequence is 14 residues long. The CDR3 here is CASSETGTGREQYF. The CDR3 nucleotides are TGTGCCAGCAGCGAGACCGGGACAGGCCGCGAGCAGTACTTC.

The gene calls are TRBV6-5 and TRBJ1-3; D is possibly TRBD1 (5 bases). V dropped 2 bases and J dropped 2 bases, with 13 bases sitting between them. There are 16 residues in the CDR3. Looked up from germline, CDR1 is MNHEY and CDR2 is SVGAGI. This chain's CDR3 is CASSYERGYAGNTIYF. Here the CDR3 DNA reads TGTGCCAGCAGTTACGAGCGGGGCTACGCTGGAAACACCATATATTTT.

This chain connects TRBV6-1 to TRBJ2-3; D is uncertain. The germline CDR1 and CDR2 sequences are MNHNS and SASEGT. The V gene lost 4 bases and the J gene lost 4 bases, with 9 bases spanning the gap. The CDR3 totals 13 residues. The CDR3: CASSVSYSDTQYF. The CDR3 DNA follows: TGTGCCAGCAGTGTCTCGTACTCAGATACGCAGTATTTT.

The rearrangement links TRBV9 to TRBJ2-5, with TRBD2 matching 8 bases. The germline V gene encodes CDR1 SGDLS and CDR2 YYNGEE. The trim removed 4 bases at V and 7 bases at J, leaving 15 bases unmatched. This CDR3 is built from 16 residues. The CDR3 coding sequence is TGTGCCAGCAGCCCCCGAGGTAGCGGGGAGGGAGTGACCCAGTACTTC. It encodes CASSPRGSGEGVTQYF. The entire variable domain, with the rest obtained from reference TRBV9 and TRBJ2-5, is as follows: DSGVTQTPKHLITATGQRVTLRCSPRSGDLSVYWYQQSLDQGLQFLIQYYNGEERAKGNILERFSAQQFPDLHSELNLSSLELGDSALYFCASSPRGSGEGVTQYFGPGTRLLVL.

The chain uses TRBV5-4 and TRBJ2-2; 8 nucleotides line up with TRBD1. The junction had 3 bases not matched to a gene; V was cut back by 4 bases and J by 7 bases. The CDR3 spans 13 residues. Germline CDR1 is SGHNT and CDR2 is YYREEE (reference sequence). CDR3 sequence (DNA): TGTGCCAGCAGCGACAGGGGTGGCGGGGAGCTGTTTTTT. Protein: CASSDRGGGELFF.

The rearrangement uses TRBV7-9 and TRBJ2-1, with D possibly TRBD1 on 5 matching bases. V lost 5 bases and J 6 bases, leaving 11 bases between the germline ends. CDR3 length equals 13 residues. Germline CDR1 is SEHNR and CDR2 is FQNEAQ (reference sequence). The CDR3 DNA follows: TGTGCCAGCAGCGGACGACAGTCCAATGAGCAGTTCTTC. The encoded protein is CASSGRQSNEQFF.

V is TRBV19 and J is TRBJ1-5; D remains unclear. The length of the CDR3 is 12 residues. CDR1 and CDR2 (germline): LNHDA, SQIVND (reference sequence). Trimming took off 3 bases at V and 2 bases at J, with 2 bases between the two ends. The CDR3 sequence: CASSMGNQPQHF. CDR3 DNA sequence: TGTGCCAGTAGTATGGGCAATCAGCCCCAGCATTTT.

The rearrangement joins TRBV28 to TRBJ2-1; 11 bases fit TRBD2. Germline CDR1 is MDHEN and CDR2 is SYDVKM. V lost 6 bases to trimming and J lost 4 bases; unmatched junction nucleotides: 17. CDR3 length: 19 residues. The DNA for the CDR3 is TGTGCCAGCAGGGACGGGGTAGCGGGAGGGCCAAAGGGATACAATGAGCAGTTCTTC. Translation gives CASRDGVAGGPKGYNEQFF.

There are a few counts of this clone. This chain links TRBV7-9 with TRBJ2-2; a possible D gene is TRBD2 (5 bases). Germline V lookup: CDR1 SEHNR, CDR2 FQNEAQ (reference sequence). V lost 7 bases and J lost 6, with 18 bases in between. This CDR3 is 15 amino acids long. In nucleotides, the CDR3 is TGTGCCAGCACCCACTCGCTAGCTCGTTCCGGGGAGCTGTTTTTT. This codes for CASTHSLARSGELFF.

J is TRBJ2-4 and V is TRBV5-4; the match to TRBD2 covers 10 bases. The CDR3 is made up of 16 amino acids. Germline CDR1 and CDR2: SGHNT and YYREEE (reference sequence). The trim removed 5 bases at V and 0 bases at J, leaving 5 bases unmatched. CDR3 DNA: TGTGCCAGCAGTTCTAGCGGGAGTGGAGCCAAAAACATTCAGTACTTC. This gives the protein CASSSSGSGAKNIQYF. The variable domain in full, with the rest retrieved from reference TRBV5-4 and TRBJ2-4, is ETGVTQSPTHLIKTRGQQVTLRCSSQSGHNTVSWYQQALGQGPQFIFQYYREEENGRGNFPPRFSGLQFPNYSSELNVNALELDDSALYLCASSSSGSGAKNIQYFGAGTRLSVL.

A note on this clone: Germline and junction disagree at one end, which may indicate a read error. The genes are TRBV19 and TRBJ2-2, with 8 positions matching TRBD1. The CDR3 length is 12 residues. CDR1 is LNHDA, CDR2 SQIVND, per germline (reference sequence). The CDR3 nucleotides are TGCGGGGCAGGGGGCTTCACCGGGGAGCTGTTTTTT. Protein product: CGAGGFTGELFF.

The chain couples TRBV6-6 to TRBJ2-1; 12 positions agree with TRBD2. Germline CDR1 is MNHNY and CDR2 is SVGAGI (reference sequence). V lost 4 bases and J lost 5; bases outside the gene matches: 6. The CDR3 spans 16 residues. The CDR3 region is CASSWGLAGTHNEQFF. The CDR3 DNA reads TGTGCCAGCAGTTGGGGACTAGCGGGCACCCACAATGAGCAGTTCTTC.

The chain employs TRBV5-1 and TRBJ2-2; either TRBD1 or TRBD2 may fit D (5 bases each). V lost 3 bases, J lost 7 bases, and 13 bases lay in between. Germline V gene sequence: CDR1 SGHRS, CDR2 YFSETQ. The CDR3 length is 14 residues. The CDR3 DNA reads as TGCGCCAGCAGCTCCGTCAGGGAGAACGGGGAGCTGTTTTTT. This encodes CASSSVRENGELFF.

The chain carries TRBV11-2 and TRBJ2-1; D is perhaps TRBD2 (6 bases). The CDR3 length is 13 residues. The germline V gene encodes CDR1 SGHAT and CDR2 FQNNGV. Between the trimmed V and J ends, which lost 11 bases and 2 bases, there was a span of 13 bases. The CDR3 region has the DNA TGTGCCTCGGAGGGAGAAGCCTACAATGAGCAGTTCTTC. It is translated as CASEGEAYNEQFF.

This chain uses TRBV5-4 with TRBJ2-2, with D possibly being TRBD1 (5 bases). The CDR3 is 13 residues long. The germline gives CDR1 SGHNT, CDR2 YYREEE (reference sequence). V lost 5 bases, J lost 6 bases, and 11 bases lay in between. The CDR3 protein is CASSLQAAGELFF. The CDR3 DNA follows: TGTGCCAGCAGTCTACAGGCGGCCGGGGAGCTGTTTTTT.

The chain combines TRBV28 with TRBJ1-2; no definite D call. The CDR3 covers 12 residues. The germline V gene encodes CDR1 MDHEN and CDR2 SYDVKM. Trimming shortened V by 2 bases and J by 3 bases, and 4 bases separated the two germline ends. The CDR3 DNA sequence: TGTGCCAGCAGTTTAGCTCACTATGGCTACACCTTC. This sequence encodes CASSLAHYGYTF.

The chain employs TRBV2 and TRBJ2-3; tentative D call: TRBD2 (5 bases). Between the trimmed V and J ends, which lost 4 bases and 5 bases, there was a span of 13 bases. This CDR3 contains 14 residues. Germline V gene data show CDR1 as SNHLY and CDR2 as FYNNEI. The chain's CDR3 is CASSVAGIGDTQYF. For the CDR3, the DNA is TGTGCCAGCAGTGTAGCCGGGATCGGAGATACGCAGTATTTT.